Below, 17 T cell receptor beta chains from the same sample are listed, as sequenced in a study of human T cells and chemical hapten exposure. Before extraction, the whole blood was not fractionated, and total RNA was taken from it. TCRdb used MiXCR to reprocess the 5' RACE reads, holding one entry per CDR3 protein. The sample contains tens of thousands of distinct CDR3 sequences, less than 9.5% of which appear only once. These TCRs come from a male donor in good health.

This clonotype has ten or more counts. The genes are TRBV7-2 and TRBJ2-3, with 8 positions matching TRBD2. Trimming cost V 5 bases and J 2 bases; bases outside gene matches: 18. This CDR3 comprises 19 residues. Germline V gene data show CDR1 as SGHTA and CDR2 as FQGNSA. The CDR3 spells CASSPRDGYRGGLTDTQYF. The CDR3 region has the DNA TGTGCCAGCAGCCCGCGGGACGGATACCGGGGGGGTCTCACAGATACGCAGTATTTT.

This clonotype occurred a few times. The genes are TRBV7-2 and TRBJ2-1, with 10 bases fitting TRBD2. The CDR3 runs 15 residues. V dropped 6 bases and J dropped 3; count of bases not matched to a gene: 5. CDR1 SGHTA and CDR2 FQGNSA come from the germline V gene. DNA of the CDR3: TGTGCCAGCAGACCCCTAGCGGGAGACTACAATGAGCAGTTCTTC. Its translation is CASRPLAGDYNEQFF. Full variable domain (outside the CDR3, taken from reference TRBV7-2 and TRBJ2-1): GAGVSQSPSNKVTEKGKDVELRCDPISGHTALYWYRQSLGQGLEFLIYFQGNSAPDKSGLPSDRFSAERTGGSVSTLTIQRTQQEDSAVYLCASRPLAGDYNEQFFGPGTRLTVL.

This clonotype showed up many times. V gene TRBV5-1 combines with J gene TRBJ2-1; 9 bases map to TRBD1. CDR3 length equals 18 residues. V lost 2 bases and J lost 0; bases outside the gene matches: 9. Germline V gives CDR1 SGHRS, CDR2 YFSETQ. This chain's CDR3 is CASSLRDRVTLSYNEQFF. The CDR3 nucleotides read TGCGCCAGCAGCTTACGGGACAGGGTAACTCTCTCCTACAATGAGCAGTTCTTC.

The V and J genes are TRBV6-6 and TRBJ2-1; 9 bases agree with TRBD1. This CDR3 has 15 residues. The germline gives CDR1 MNHNY, CDR2 SVGAGI (reference sequence). After removal of 6 bases from V and 8 bases from J, the junction contained 11 bases not matched to a gene. The CDR3 DNA reads TGTGCCAGCAGGACCTCCGGGACAGGGTCCGATGAGCAGTTCTTC. Translating it yields CASRTSGTGSDEQFF.

This clonotype was counted ten times or more. The chain is built from TRBV5-1 and TRBJ2-3; D remains unclear. This CDR3 is built from 14 residues. The V end lost 0 bases, the J end lost 0 bases, and 5 bases lay between the germline ends. Germline CDR1 and CDR2: SGHRS and YFSETQ. In DNA form, the CDR3 reads TGCGCCAGCAGCTTGGACTCTAGCACAGATACGCAGTATTTT. Amino acids: CASSLDSSTDTQYF.

This clonotype was seen repeatedly, ten times or more. The chain has TRBV5-1 and TRBJ2-2, with D maybe TRBD1 (6 bases). The CDR3 has 15 amino acids. The V and J ends lost 4 bases and 4 bases respectively, with 14 bases between them. Germline-derived CDR1 and CDR2 are SGHRS and YFSETQ. The CDR3 reads CASSEDSSTTGELFF. The CDR3 DNA reads as TGCGCCAGCAGCGAGGACAGTTCGACCACCGGGGAGCTGTTTTTT.

This clonotype was recorded a few times. The chain links TRBV25-1 to TRBJ1-1, with D perhaps TRBD1 (5 bases). Trimming took 10 bases from V and 0 from J, leaving 12 bases between them. CDR1 and CDR2 from the germline V gene are MGHDK and SYGVNS. The CDR3 has 13 residues. The CDR3 nucleotides read TGTGCCACTACCCCAGGGATGAACACTGAAGCTTTCTTT. It encodes CATTPGMNTEAFF.

The sample holds many counts of this clonotype. The chain links TRBV10-3 to TRBJ1-5; TRBD1 might be the D (5 bases). Germline CDR1 ENHRY, CDR2 SYGVKD. This CDR3 contains 14 residues. V was clipped by 2 bases and J by 6 bases, with 11 bases between them. CDR3 protein: CAISEGRESQPQHF. The CDR3 bases are TGTGCCATCAGTGAGGGCAGGGAGAGTCAGCCCCAGCATTTT.

This clonotype was detected only a few times. This chain uses TRBV20-1 with TRBJ1-5; TRBD1 matches at 7 bases. CDR1 DFQATT and CDR2 SNEGSKA come from the germline V gene (reference sequence). The CDR3 loop spans 15 amino acids. The junction had 16 bases not matched to a gene; V was cut back by 6 bases and J by 8 bases. The CDR3 coding sequence is TGCAGTGCGGAAGGGAGGGGGCGTGGGGGTGAGCCCCAGCATTTT. Protein sequence: CSAEGRGRGGEPQHF.

The rearrangement links TRBV7-6 to TRBJ2-1; 10 nucleotides line up with TRBD1. With 2 bases clipped from V and 9 bases from J, the junction kept 4 bases outside the gene matches. The germline gives CDR1 SGHVS, CDR2 FNYEAQ. The CDR3 extends over 14 amino acids. In DNA, the CDR3 is TGTGCCAGCAGCTTACGGGACAGGGGTACTGAGCAGTTCTTC. It specifies CASSLRDRGTEQFF.

CDR3 DNA sequence: TGTGCCAGCAGCCCCCGGACAGGGACGTACGAGCAGTACTTC. Amino acid sequence: CASSPRTGTYEQYF. The gene calls are TRBV7-2 and TRBJ2-7; 8 bases align to TRBD1. CDR3 length: 14 amino acids. Germline assignment: CDR1 SGHTA and CDR2 FQGNSA. V lost 5 bases to trimming and J lost 4 bases; unmatched junction nucleotides: 7.

This clonotype has a handful of counts. CDR3 protein: CASGLPGTSGEGDTGAFLDTQYF. The CDR3 DNA sequence: TGTGCTAGTGGTTTGCCCGGGACTAGCGGGGAGGGGGACACCGGGGCTTTTTTGGATACGCAGTATTTT. The rearrangement uses TRBV12-5 and TRBJ2-3; 13 bases line up with TRBD2. Per germline, CDR1 LGHNT and CDR2 FRNRAP. With V trimmed by 2 bases and J by 6 bases, 26 bases remained unmatched. The CDR3 totals 23 residues.

The chain uses TRBV7-2 and TRBJ2-4; 10 nucleotides match TRBD1. The junction had 2 bases not matched to a gene; V was cut back by 4 bases and J by 5 bases. There are 14 residues in the CDR3. The germline V gene encodes CDR1 SGHTA and CDR2 FQGNSA. The CDR3 protein is CASSSGTGENIQYF. The CDR3 nucleotides are TGTGCCAGCAGCTCCGGGACAGGGGAAAACATTCAGTACTTC.

The chain has TRBV6-5 and TRBJ1-2; 7 bases fit TRBD1. The CDR3 sequence is 14 residues long. Germline V gene lookup returns CDR1 MNHEY and CDR2 SVGAGI. The V gene end was trimmed by 1 base and the J gene end by 9 bases; junction bases not matched to a gene: 8. The chain's CDR3 is CASSYFTGEGSYTF. The CDR3 DNA sequence: TGTGCCAGCAGTTACTTTACAGGGGAGGGGAGCTACACCTTC.

Only a few counts were recorded for this clonotype. The chain recombines TRBV20-1 with TRBJ2-7; D gene uncertain. The CDR3 length is 14 residues. Germline CDR1 reads DFQATT; CDR2 reads SNEGSKA (reference sequence). V was cut by 0 bases and J by 4 bases, with 13 bases left in between. In nucleotides, the CDR3 is TGCAGTGCTAGAGAAATCGGCCTAAATTACGAGCAGTACTTC. It encodes CSAREIGLNYEQYF.

This clonotype was seen a handful of times. This chain uses TRBV4-1 with TRBJ2-2; D might be TRBD1 (5 bases). Germline V gene data show CDR1 as MGHRA and CDR2 as YSYEKL. The CDR3 extends over 17 amino acids. V gave up 0 bases and J gave up 0 bases, with 11 bases separating them. The CDR3 coding sequence is TGCGCCAGCAGCCAAGAAGCGCAGGGAACGAACACCGGGGAGCTGTTTTTT. The encoded protein is CASSQEAQGTNTGELFF.

In nucleotides, the CDR3 is TGCAGCGTTGACCCAGGGGACAGGGAGAACACTGAAGCTTTCTTT. Its protein is CSVDPGDRENTEAFF. The chain links TRBV29-1 to TRBJ1-1; TRBD1 aligns across 9 bases. This CDR3 has 15 residues. The V gene's germline CDR1 is SQVTM and CDR2 ANQGSEA. The V and J ends lost 3 bases and 1 base, in that order; junction bases with no gene match: 6.